What follows are 4 T cell receptor delta chains derived from one specimen sequenced in a study of gammadelta T cells in human blood. TCRdb used CATT to re-call clones from the RT-PCR reads. The table lists roughly 800 delta-chain clones, 52% of them singletons, with 25% in the top ten. Input material: Vgamma9Vdelta2 gamma-delta T cells from infant blood. The receptors originated from a human donor.

This clone was seen more than once but under ten times. Being one base from a much bigger clone, this may be a read error. Additional DNA sequences in this sample encode the identical CDR3. The chain links TRDV2 to TRDJ3; 11 nucleotides line up with TRDD3. Germline CDR1 GEAIGNYY, CDR2 EKD. CDR3 length equals 18 residues. The CDR3 protein is CACDTAGGYSWDTRQMFF. The CDR3 nucleotides are TGTGCCTGTGACACAGCTGGGGGATACTCCTGGGACACTCGACAGATGTTTTTC.

Worth noting for this clone: A far bigger clonotype differs at one base, so this is likely a read error. The same CDR3 also results from other DNA sequences found in this sample. The rearrangement links TRDV2 to TRDJ3; TRDD3 agrees at 8 bases. The V gene end was trimmed by 3 bases and the J gene end by 0 bases; junction bases not matched to a gene: 24. The germline gives CDR1 GEAIGNYY, CDR2 EKD. CDR3 size: 24 residues. The CDR3 region is CACDLMIWLGDTLKSSWDTRQMFF. The CDR3 bases are TGTGCCTGTGACCTGATGATTTGGCTGGGGGACACCCTAAAAAGCTCCTGGGACACCCGACAGATGTTTTTC.

Remarks on this clone: With only one base between it and a far larger clone, this is likely a read error. The identical CDR3 is also encoded by other nucleotide sequences in the sample. This rearrangement joins TRDV2 to TRDJ1; 11 bases agree with TRDD3. Germline V gene lookup returns CDR1 GEAIGNYY and CDR2 EKD. The CDR3 consists of 15 residues. The CDR3 sequence is CACDNLGDTTDKLIF. In DNA form, the CDR3 reads TGTGCCTGTGACAACCTGGGGGATACTACCGATAAACTAATCTTT.

This clone was counted only a few times. Just one base apart from a much larger clone, this may be a read error. This sample also contains other DNA sequences that code for the same CDR3. The V and J genes are TRDV2 and TRDJ3; 11 bases map to TRDD3. Germline CDR1 is GEAIGNYY and CDR2 is EKD. CDR3 length: 18 amino acids. The CDR3 DNA sequence: TGTGCCTGTGACACCGCTGGGGGATACTCCTGGGACACTCGACAGATGTTTTTC. Translated: CACDTAGGYSWDTRQMFF.